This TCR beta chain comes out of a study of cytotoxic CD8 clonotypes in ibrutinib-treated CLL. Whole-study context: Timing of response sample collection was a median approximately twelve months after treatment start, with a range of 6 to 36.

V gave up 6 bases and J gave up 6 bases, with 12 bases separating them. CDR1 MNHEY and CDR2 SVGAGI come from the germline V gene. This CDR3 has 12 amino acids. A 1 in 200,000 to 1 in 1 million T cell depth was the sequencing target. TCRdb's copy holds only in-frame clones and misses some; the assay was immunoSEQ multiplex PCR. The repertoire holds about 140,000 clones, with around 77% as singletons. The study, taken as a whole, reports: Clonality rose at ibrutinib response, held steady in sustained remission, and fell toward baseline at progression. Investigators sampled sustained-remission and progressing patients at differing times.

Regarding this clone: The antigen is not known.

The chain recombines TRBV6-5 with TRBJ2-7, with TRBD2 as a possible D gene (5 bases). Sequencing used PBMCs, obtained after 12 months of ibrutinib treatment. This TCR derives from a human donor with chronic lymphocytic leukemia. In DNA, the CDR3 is TGTGCCAGCAGACCAGACGGACTCGAGCAGTACTTC. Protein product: CASRPDGLEQYF.